Below, 3 T cell receptor beta chains from the same sample are listed, as sequenced in a study of patients and donors after allogeneic stem cell transplantation. TCRdb reanalysed the RT-PCR reads using MiXCR and keeps one entry per CDR3 protein. Here the sample spans more than 850,000 distinct CDR3 sequences, about a sixth being singletons. Sequenced sample: blood, either unsorted or a sorted T cell fraction (not recorded which). These receptors originate from a human donor who was either an allogeneic HSCT recipient or a stem cell or donor lymphocyte infusion donor (not recorded which). It is not recorded whose cells these are; they may come from a transplant donor.

The chain recombines TRBV2 with TRBJ2-3; weak D call: TRBD1 (6 bases). Germline V lookup: CDR1 SNHLY, CDR2 FYNNEI. The CDR3 extends over 15 amino acids. Trimming removed 0 bases at V and 5 bases at J, with 12 bases between. The CDR3 loop is CASSEALEGGDTQYF. Here the CDR3 DNA reads TGTGCCAGCAGTGAAGCTCTTGAAGGGGGAGATACGCAGTATTTT. Together with reference TRBV2 and TRBJ2-3, the CDR3 gives the full variable domain: EPEVTQTPSHQVTQMGQEVILRCVPISNHLYFYWYRQILGQKVEFLVSFYNNEISEKSEIFDDQFSVERPDGSNFTLKIRSTKLEDSAMYFCASSEALEGGDTQYFGPGTRLTVL.

This clonotype was counted between two and nine times. V usage is TRBV28 and J usage is TRBJ1-5, with 12 bases that match TRBD1. V dropped 7 bases and J dropped 3; count of bases not matched to a gene: 7. The CDR3 sequence is 16 residues long. Germline CDR1 is MDHEN and CDR2 is SYDVKM. The CDR3 loop reads CASISGTGGLNQPQHF. In DNA form, the CDR3 reads TGTGCCAGCATATCCGGGACAGGGGGCCTCAATCAGCCCCAGCATTTT. Using reference TRBV28 and TRBJ1-5 for the parts outside the CDR3, the full variable domain is DVKVTQSSRYLVKRTGEKVFLECVQDMDHENMFWYRQDPGLGLRLIYFSYDVKMKEKGDIPEGYSVSREKKERFSLILESASTNQTSMYLCASISGTGGLNQPQHFGDGTRLSIL.

This clonotype was recorded many times. The V gene is TRBV5-1, the J gene TRBJ1-1, with D possibly being TRBD1 (6 bases). V was shortened by 3 bases and J by 1 base, with 13 bases between the two germline ends. The CDR3 is made up of 15 amino acids. The germline gives CDR1 SGHRS, CDR2 YFSETQ. The CDR3 bases are TGCGCCAGCAGCTCGGGACCGGACAGGAACACTGAAGCTTTCTTT. Amino acids: CASSSGPDRNTEAFF.